Following are 20 T cell receptor beta chains from one sample sequenced in a study of beta chain features in type 1 diabetes. The study reverse transcribed the entire isolated RNA, so it sequenced expressed TCRB transcripts. Profiled with immunoSEQ multiplex PCR; TCRdb holds only in-frame clones, not every one. Of 850,000 to 900,000 clones in the sample, roughly 17% were seen once. What was sequenced was naive CD4+ T cells from blood. The source of these receptors is a woman aged 18-30 years in good health.

This clone was counted only a few times. The chain joins TRBV2 to TRBJ2-4, with D possibly TRBD2 on 6 matching bases. The V end was cut by 5 bases, the J end by 6 bases, with 26 bases between. This CDR3 has 18 residues. Germline lookup yields CDR1 SNHLY and CDR2 FYNNEI. The CDR3 is CASSYRGFRDSKGNIQYF. The CDR3 DNA reads as TGTGCCAGCAGTTATCGGGGGTTCCGGGACTCTAAGGGAAACATTCAGTACTTC.

A few counts support this clone. V usage is TRBV6-1 and J usage is TRBJ2-1, with D tentatively TRBD1 or TRBD2 (5 bases each). Looked up from germline, CDR1 is MNHNS and CDR2 is SASEGT. Trimming cost V 4 bases and J 2 bases, with 9 bases left between them. CDR3 length: 14 residues. Here the CDR3 DNA reads TGTGCCAGCAGTGTGGGACGGACCTACAATGAGCAGTTCTTC. Translation: CASSVGRTYNEQFF.

The rearrangement uses TRBV13 and TRBJ2-2, with 8 bases lining up with TRBD2. The CDR3 loop spans 16 amino acids. Trimming at V came to 5 bases and at J to 5 bases, leaving 10 bases not matched to a gene. Germline CDR1 reads PRHDT; CDR2 reads FYEKMQ (reference sequence). CDR3 in amino acids: CASSGPRSGGTGELFF. DNA for the CDR3: TGTGCCAGCAGCGGCCCCAGAAGCGGGGGAACCGGGGAGCTGTTTTTT.

This chain's CDR3 is CASSSGDREGIQYF. The CDR3 DNA sequence: TGCGCCAGCAGCTCAGGGGACAGGGAAGGCATTCAGTACTTC. The rearrangement uses TRBV5-1 and TRBJ2-4; 9 nucleotides align to TRBD1. J lost 9 bases, V lost 3 bases, and 7 bases had no gene match. CDR1 is SGHRS and CDR2 is YFSETQ in the germline V gene. CDR3 size: 14 residues.

The J gene is TRBJ2-3, the V gene TRBV12-5; the D is unclear. This CDR3 comprises 17 residues. The germline CDR1 and CDR2 sequences are LGHNT and FRNRAP. Trimming took off 6 bases at V and 2 bases at J, with 21 bases between the two ends. The CDR3 region has the DNA TGTGCTAGTGGCTCCAATACAAGAGCTAGATTCACAGATACGCAGTATTTT. Amino acid sequence: CASGSNTRARFTDTQYF.

This clone has more than one count but fewer than ten. CDR3 bases: TGCAGCGTTTGGGCAGGCCCCTCCTACGAGCAGTACTTC. This encodes CSVWAGPSYEQYF. This chain links TRBV29-1 with TRBJ2-7; no reliable D call. This CDR3 comprises 13 residues. Trimming left V 5 bases short and J 0 bases short, with 11 bases between. The germline gives CDR1 SQVTM, CDR2 ANQGSEA.

The J gene is TRBJ2-7, the V gene TRBV18; tentatively, D is TRBD2 (6 bases). The V end lost 5 bases, the J end lost 3 bases, and 17 bases lay between the germline ends. This CDR3 spans 15 amino acids. Germline V CDR1 and CDR2: KGHSH, LQKENI. The CDR3 spells CASSSGRTRNYEQYF. The CDR3 DNA reads TGTGCCAGCTCAAGCGGGCGGACAAGGAACTACGAGCAGTACTTC.

This chain uses TRBV4-1 with TRBJ2-2; D remains unclear. The CDR3 runs to 16 residues. The V gene's germline CDR1 is MGHRA and CDR2 YSYEKL. V lost 3 bases, J lost 3 bases, and 14 bases lay in between. This CDR3 is CASSQDTTWDTGELFF. CDR3 DNA sequence: TGCGCCAGCAGCCAGGATACGACCTGGGACACCGGGGAGCTGTTTTTT.

This chain links TRBV6-5 with TRBJ2-7; 12 nucleotides agree with TRBD2. The ends lost 10 bases at V and 7 bases at J; junction bases unmatched: 11. There are 14 residues in the CDR3. In germline, CDR1 is MNHEY, CDR2 SVGAGI. CDR3 protein: CATKTSGSAGEQYF. The CDR3 nucleotides read TGTGCCACCAAGACTAGCGGGAGTGCGGGAGAGCAGTACTTC.

The chain couples TRBV29-1 to TRBJ1-1; D call uncertain. The germline CDR1 and CDR2 sequences are SQVTM and ANQGSEA. The CDR3 extends over 13 amino acids. V was clipped by 7 bases and J by 0 bases, with 12 bases between them. CDR3 loop: CSGFHAMNTEAFF. The CDR3 coding sequence is TGCAGCGGCTTCCACGCGATGAACACTGAAGCTTTCTTT.

This clone was seen a handful of times. This chain links TRBV6-5 with TRBJ1-5, with TRBD1 as a possible D gene (5 bases). Trimming took off 5 bases at V and 5 bases at J, with 13 bases between the two ends. Germline V gene data show CDR1 as MNHEY and CDR2 as SVGAGI. The CDR3 totals 14 residues. In nucleotides, the CDR3 is TGTGCCAGCAGTGATGACAGATCCCATCAGCCCCAGCATTTT. Residues: CASSDDRSHQPQHF.

This clone has only a few counts. The rearrangement uses TRBV11-1 and TRBJ2-3; 12 bases match TRBD2. Per the germline V gene, CDR1 is SGHAT and CDR2 is FQDESV (reference sequence). V was clipped by 4 bases and J by 3 bases; unmatched bases: 5. The CDR3 is 16 amino acids. The CDR3 bases are TGTGCCAGCAGCTCTAGACTAGCGGGAGTTACAGATACGCAGTATTTT. This translates into CASSSRLAGVTDTQYF.

This clone was seen a few times. The V call is TRBV4-2, the J call TRBJ1-5; no clear D. From germline, CDR1 is LGHNA and CDR2 YNFKEQ. The V and J ends lost 0 bases and 6 bases respectively, with 3 bases between them. This CDR3 is 12 amino acids long. CDR3 nucleotides: TGTGCCAGCAGCCAAGATAGTCAGCCCCAGCATTTT. Amino acids: CASSQDSQPQHF.

This chain joins TRBV6-1 and TRBJ2-4, with D possibly TRBD1 on 5 matching bases. From germline, CDR1 is MNHNS and CDR2 SASEGT. The V end was cut by 7 bases, the J end by 1 base, with 11 bases between. The CDR3 runs 14 residues. This chain's CDR3 is CASTIRVAKNIQYF. DNA for the CDR3: TGTGCCAGCACGATCAGGGTGGCCAAAAACATTCAGTACTTC.

This clone has a handful of counts. The J gene is TRBJ2-2, the V gene TRBV27, with D perhaps TRBD2 (6 bases). In germline, CDR1 is MNHEY, CDR2 SMNVEV (reference sequence). CDR3 length equals 16 residues. V lost 4 bases and J lost 5, with 17 bases in between. CDR3: CASSSRAGGMTGELFF. The CDR3 bases are TGTGCCAGCAGTTCCAGGGCTGGCGGGATGACCGGGGAGCTGTTTTTT.

In this sample, this clone turned up a few times. This chain links TRBV6-5 with TRBJ2-3; no clear D gene. Trimming left V 0 bases short and J 2 bases short, with 12 bases between. In germline, CDR1 is MNHEY, CDR2 SVGAGI. This CDR3 has 16 residues. The CDR3 nucleotides read TGTGCCAGCAGTTACTCGCTGGAGAGCCCCACAGATACGCAGTATTTT. Translating it yields CASSYSLESPTDTQYF.

The chain has TRBV11-1 and TRBJ2-2, with no clear D. The CDR3 contains 13 residues. Trimming stripped 5 bases from V and 2 bases from J, with 6 bases between. Germline lookup yields CDR1 SGHAT and CDR2 FQDESV (reference sequence). The CDR3 DNA follows: TGTGCCAGCAGCCATAGTAACACCGGGGAGCTGTTTTTT. This translates into CASSHSNTGELFF.

This clone was picked up a small number of times. The V gene is TRBV6-5, the J gene TRBJ2-1; 8 bases align to TRBD2. The J segment lost 6 bases and the V segment lost 0 bases, leaving 7 bases of the junction unmatched. CDR3 length: 16 amino acids. Germline V gene data show CDR1 as MNHEY and CDR2 as SVGAGI. DNA for the CDR3: TGTGCCAGCAGTTACTCGACTACTAGCGGTTTCAATGAGCAGTTCTTC. Its protein is CASSYSTTSGFNEQFF.

This clone was counted only a few times. V and J are TRBV25-1 and TRBJ1-2; D gene uncertain. Germline V CDR1 and CDR2: MGHDK, SYGVNS. Trimming removed 1 base from V and 6 bases from J, with 9 bases in between. CDR3 size: 13 residues. The CDR3 nucleotides are TGTGCCAGCAGTGAATTAGACATCAATGGCTACACCTTC. This gives the protein CASSELDINGYTF.

The chain couples TRBV28 to TRBJ1-2; TRBD1 matches at 10 bases. Germline trimming cut 5 bases from V and 4 bases from J; bases unmatched to any gene: 10. The CDR3 sequence is 16 residues long. Germline loops: CDR1 MDHEN, CDR2 SYDVKM. CDR3 sequence (DNA): TGTGCCAGCAGTCCCGCCCCGGGACAGGGGCCCTATGGCTACACCTTC. Translation gives CASSPAPGQGPYGYTF.